The T cell receptor (beta chain) under discussion was sequenced for a study of cytomegalovirus exposure and HLA in healthy donors. A multiplex PCR was run with 60 Vbeta primers and 13 Jbeta primers. The assay was immunoSEQ multiplex PCR, and TCRdb's table has in-frame clones only and misses some. The table shows about 100,000 clones, with around 77% occurring only once. The J segment lost 5 bases and the V segment lost 4 bases, leaving 5 bases of the junction unmatched. The germline gives CDR1 SGHTA, CDR2 FQGNSA. The CDR3 sequence is 16 residues long. This chain uses TRBV7-2 with TRBJ2-5, with TRBD2 matching 15 bases. The sequenced sample consisted of PBMCs. The source is a male donor in good health and CMV-seropositive. As DNA, the CDR3 is TGTGCCAGCAGCTCCGGGACTAGCGGGAGGTTGGAGACCCAGTACTTC. This translates into CASSSGTSGRLETQYF.